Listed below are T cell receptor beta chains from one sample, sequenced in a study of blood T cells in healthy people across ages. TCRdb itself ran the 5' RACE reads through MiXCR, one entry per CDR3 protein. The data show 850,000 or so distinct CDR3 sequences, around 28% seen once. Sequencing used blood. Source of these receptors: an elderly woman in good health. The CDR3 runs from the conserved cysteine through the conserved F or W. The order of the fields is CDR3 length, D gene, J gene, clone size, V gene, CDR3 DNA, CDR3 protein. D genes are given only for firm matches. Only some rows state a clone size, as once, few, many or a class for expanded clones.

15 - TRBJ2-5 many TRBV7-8 TGTGCCAGCAGCTTCCGGGACGGGAGCCAAGAGACCCAGTACTTC CASSFRDGSQETQYF
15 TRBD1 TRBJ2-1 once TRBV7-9 TGTGCCAGCAGCTTTACGGGACAGGAGGCTAATGAGCAGTTCTTC CASSFTGQEANEQFF
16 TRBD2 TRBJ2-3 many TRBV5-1 TGCGCCAGCAGCTGGACCGGGACTAGCGGCACAGATACGCAGTATTTT CASSWTGTSGTDTQYF
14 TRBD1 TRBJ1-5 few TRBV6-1 TGTGCCAGCACTACTGGACAGGGCTATCAGCCCCAGCATTTT CASTTGQGYQPQHF
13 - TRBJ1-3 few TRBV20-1 TGCAGTGCTAAGGGCGGGACTGGAAACACCATATATTTT CSAKGGTGNTIYF
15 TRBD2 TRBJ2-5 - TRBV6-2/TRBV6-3 TGTGCCAGCAGTTCGGGAGGGACGTACCAAGAGACCCAGTACTTC CASSSGGTYQETQYF
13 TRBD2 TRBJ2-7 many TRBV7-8 TGTGCCAGCAGCTCACTAGCGGGGTACGAGCAGTACTTC CASSSLAGYEQYF
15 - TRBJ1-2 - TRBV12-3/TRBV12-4 TGTGCCAGCAGCACGACGGGGGGGGGCAACTATGGCTACACCTTC CASSTTGGGNYGYTF
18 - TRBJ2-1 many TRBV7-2 TGTGCCAGCAGCTTAGTAGTTGGGACGCCGAGCTCCTACAATGAGCAGTTCTTC CASSLVVGTPSSYNEQFF
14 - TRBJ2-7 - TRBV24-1 TGTGCCACCAGTAATTCTAGGGCCCCCTACGAGCAGTACTTC CATSNSRAPYEQYF
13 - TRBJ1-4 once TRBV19 TGTGCCAGTAGTGACAGGTCGGGAGAAAAACTGTTTTTT CASSDRSGEKLFF
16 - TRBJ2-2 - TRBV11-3 TGTGCCAGCAGCTTAATTGGGCTAGCCGATAGTGGGGAGCTGTTTTTT CASSLIGLADSGELFF
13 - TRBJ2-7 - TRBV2 TGTGCCAGCAGTTACAGAATACACAATGAGCAGTACTTC CASSYRIHNEQYF
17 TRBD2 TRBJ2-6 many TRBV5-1 TGCGCCAGCAGCTTTATGGCTAGCGGGGCTGGGGCCAACGTCCTGACTTTC CASSFMASGAGANVLTF
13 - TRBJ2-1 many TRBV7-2 TGTGCCAGCAGCTTTGCACCTCTCAATGAGCAGTTCTTC CASSFAPLNEQFF
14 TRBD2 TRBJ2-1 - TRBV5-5 TGTGCCAGCAGCTGGGGGGGGGAGTACAATGAGCAGTTCTTC CASSWGGEYNEQFF
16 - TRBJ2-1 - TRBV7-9 TGTGCCGGCAGCTTAGGGGCCAGGATCCACTACAATGAGCAGTTCTTC CAGSLGARIHYNEQFF
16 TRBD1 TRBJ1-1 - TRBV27 TGTGCCAGCAGTTGGAACTCCGGGACAGGGATAGCTGAAGCTTTCTTT CASSWNSGTGIAEAFF
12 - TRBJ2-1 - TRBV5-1 TGCGCCAGTCGGGATATTTCGGATGAGCAGTTCTTC CASRDISDEQFF
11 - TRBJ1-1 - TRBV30 TGTGCCTCCTCGAGAGGGTATGAAGCTTTCTTT CASSRGYEAFF
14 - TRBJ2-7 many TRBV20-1 TGCAGTGCTAGAGGCCAGTGGGACTCCTACGAGCAGTACTTC CSARGQWDSYEQYF
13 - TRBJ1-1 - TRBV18 TGTGCCACCCGAAAGGACCCGAACACTGAAGCTTTCTTT CATRKDPNTEAFF
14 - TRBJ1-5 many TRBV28 TGTGCCGCCCAGCGAGGGGATAGCAATCAGCCCCAGCATTTT CAAQRGDSNQPQHF
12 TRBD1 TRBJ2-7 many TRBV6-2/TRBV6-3 TGTGCCAGCAGCGTCACAGGGGTTGCGCAGTACTTC CASSVTGVAQYF
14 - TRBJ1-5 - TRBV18 TGTGCCAGCTCAAATGCTACAATAAATCAGCCCCAGCATTTT CASSNATINQPQHF
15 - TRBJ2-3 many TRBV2 TGTGCCAGCAGTGAAGTGGGACTGGCTTCAGATACGCAGTATTTT CASSEVGLASDTQYF
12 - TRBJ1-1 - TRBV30 TGTGCCTGGAGTGTACACCCGGCTGAAGCTTTCTTT CAWSVHPAEAFF
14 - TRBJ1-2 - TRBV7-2 TGTGCCAGCAGCCCTTCGGGCAGAGACTATGGCTACACCTTC CASSPSGRDYGYTF
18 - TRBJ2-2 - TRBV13 TGTGCCAGCAGCTTAGAGGGCAAGGCTACCGCGAACACCGGGGAGCTGTTTTTT CASSLEGKATANTGELFF
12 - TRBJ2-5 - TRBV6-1 TGTGCCATCAGTGACAGTCAAGAGACCCAGTACTTC CAISDSQETQYF
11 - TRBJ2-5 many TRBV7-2 TGTGCCAGCAGCTTAAGCGGAAACCAGTACTTC CASSLSGNQYF
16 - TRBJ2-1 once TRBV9 TGTGCCAGCAGCCCTCCGACAGGGAGGGCCTACAATGAGCAGTTCTTC CASSPPTGRAYNEQFF
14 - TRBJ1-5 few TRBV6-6 TGTGCCAGCAGTCTTCGGGCCAATAATCAGCCCCAGCATTTT CASSLRANNQPQHF
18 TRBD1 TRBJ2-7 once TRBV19 TGTGCCAGCTCTTCCACCGGGACAGGGACAATAGGCTCCTACGAGCAGTACTTC CASSSTGTGTIGSYEQYF
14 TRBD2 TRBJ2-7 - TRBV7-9 TGTGCCAGCAGCACCGTAGCGGGGTCTGGCGAGCAGTACTTC CASSTVAGSGEQYF
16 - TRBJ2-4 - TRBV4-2 TGTGCCAGCAGCCGAGCCCGGGACGGCGCCAAAAACATTCAGTACTTC CASSRARDGAKNIQYF
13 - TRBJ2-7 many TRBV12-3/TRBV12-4 TGTGCCAGCAGTTTTTACATAGGTAGGGAGCAGTACTTC CASSFYIGREQYF
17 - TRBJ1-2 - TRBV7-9 TGTGCCAGCAGCTCTATTGCTACCGGGGCAGTAAACTATGGCTACACCTTC CASSSIATGAVNYGYTF
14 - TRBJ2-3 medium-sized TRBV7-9 TGTGCCAGCAGCTTGGGGCGTCAGCTGGATACGCAGTATTTT CASSLGRQLDTQYF
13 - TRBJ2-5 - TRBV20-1 TGCAGTGCTTACGGGGGGCTCCAAGAGACCCAGTACTTC CSAYGGLQETQYF
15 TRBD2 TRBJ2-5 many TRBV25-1 TGTGCCAGCAGTCCTGCCGGAACTAGCGGGGAGACCCAGTACTTC CASSPAGTSGETQYF
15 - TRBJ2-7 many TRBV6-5 TGTGCCAGCAGTTACCCCGAAAAGGACCTTCACGAGCAGTACTTC CASSYPEKDLHEQYF
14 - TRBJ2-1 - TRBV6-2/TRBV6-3 TGTGCCAGCAAACAGGACGGTTCCTACAATGAGCAGTTCTTC CASKQDGSYNEQFF
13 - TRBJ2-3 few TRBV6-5 TGTGCCAGCCGCGGCGTTGATAGGGATACGCAGTATTTT CASRGVDRDTQYF
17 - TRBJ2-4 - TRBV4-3 TGCGCCAGCAGCCAAGAGATCCAGGGTGTAGCCAAAAACATTCAGTACTTC CASSQEIQGVAKNIQYF
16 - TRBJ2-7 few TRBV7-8 TGTGCCAGCAGCATAGACCCTGGGTGGAGCTCCTACGAGCAGTACTTC CASSIDPGWSSYEQYF
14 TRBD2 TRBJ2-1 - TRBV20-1 TGCAGTGCGGAGACTAGCGGAGCATACAATGAGCAGTTCTTC CSAETSGAYNEQFF
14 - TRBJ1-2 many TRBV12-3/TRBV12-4 TGTGCCAGCAGCCCCCCGGGGATCGCCTATGGCTACACCTTC CASSPPGIAYGYTF
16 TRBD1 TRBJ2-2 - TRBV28 TGTGCCACCGTTCCCCGACCGGGACAGGGGACCGGGGAGCTGTTTTTT CATVPRPGQGTGELFF
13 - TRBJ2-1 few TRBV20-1 TGCAGTGCTGACAGTCCTCGTGAGGGTGAGCAGTTCTTC CSADSPREGEQFF
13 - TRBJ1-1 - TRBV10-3 TGTGCCATCAGTGTCAAGGCAGTCACTGAAGCTTTCTTT CAISVKAVTEAFF